These 26 T cell receptor beta chains share one sample of origin, sequenced in a study of blood T cell repertoires in COVID-19. Assay: immunoSEQ multiplex PCR; the TCRdb copy retains only in-frame clones and omits some. The sample yields under 250,000 clones, approximately 78% seen once. The sample taken for sequencing was peripheral blood. These receptor sequences come from an older woman with COVID-19, enrolled during active disease.

This clone was observed once. This chain uses TRBV28 with TRBJ2-3, with TRBD2 identical over 7 bases. The CDR3 contains 14 residues. V lost 6 bases to trimming and J lost 3 bases; unmatched junction nucleotides: 6. Germline values: CDR1 MDHEN, CDR2 SYDVKM. The CDR3 coding sequence is TGTGCCAGCAGCTCCGGTAGCGGGACAGATACGCAGTATTTT. This translates into CASSSGSGTDTQYF. Filled out from reference TRBV28 and TRBJ2-3, the complete variable domain reads DVKVTQSSRYLVKRTGEKVFLECVQDMDHENMFWYRQDPGLGLRLIYFSYDVKMKEKGDIPEGYSVSREKKERFSLILESASTNQTSMYLCASSSGSGTDTQYFGPGTRLTVL.

This rearrangement joins TRBV28 to TRBJ2-3; D might be TRBD2 (6 bases). Looked up from germline, CDR1 is MDHEN and CDR2 is SYDVKM. Deletions cut 5 bases from V and 6 bases from J, with 21 bases between. The CDR3 is 16 residues long. CDR3 coding DNA: TGTGCCAGCAGTCGTAGGGCCAGACGGGAGTTCGATACGCAGTATTTT. It encodes CASSRRARREFDTQYF.

The genes are TRBV7-8 and TRBJ2-7; the match to TRBD2 covers 8 bases. Per the germline V gene, CDR1 is SGHVS and CDR2 is FQNEAQ. V lost 2 bases and J lost 6; bases outside the gene matches: 9. The CDR3 totals 15 residues. The CDR3 region is CASSLPGRAGGEQYF. The DNA for the CDR3 is TGTGCCAGCAGCTTACCCGGGAGGGCCGGGGGCGAGCAGTACTTC.

This clone was observed a single time. The chain links TRBV9 to TRBJ2-1; the D gene is possibly TRBD1 (6 bases). The germline V gene has CDR1 SGDLS and CDR2 YYNGEE. This CDR3 has 14 amino acids. Trimming cost V 7 bases and J 1 base, with 12 bases left between them. CDR3 amino acids: CASARQDSYNEQFF. The CDR3 nucleotides read TGTGCCAGCGCTCGACAGGATTCCTACAATGAGCAGTTCTTC. The full variable domain, completed using reference TRBV9 and TRBJ2-1, is DSGVTQTPKHLITATGQRVTLRCSPRSGDLSVYWYQQSLDQGLQFLIQYYNGEERAKGNILERFSAQQFPDLHSELNLSSLELGDSALYFCASARQDSYNEQFFGPGTRLTVL.

CDR3 bases: TGTGCCAGCAGTTTATCCCCAGGGACAGCGGAGACCCAGTACTTC. Translated, it gives CASSLSPGTAETQYF. V is TRBV28 and J is TRBJ2-5; 7 bases map to TRBD1. The CDR3 loop spans 15 amino acids. V lost 1 base, J lost 5 bases, and 7 bases stayed unmatched. Germline CDR1 and CDR2: MDHEN and SYDVKM.

This clone was seen a few times. V gene TRBV18 combines with J gene TRBJ1-1; 11 nucleotides match TRBD1. V was clipped by 3 bases and J by 3 bases; unmatched bases: 6. Germline-derived CDR1 and CDR2 are KGHSH and LQKENI. CDR3 length equals 16 residues. CDR3 sequence (DNA): TGTGCCAGCTCACCCGGACAGGGGGCTTGGGACACTGAAGCTTTCTTT. This sequence encodes CASSPGQGAWDTEAFF.

The chain combines TRBV18 with TRBJ2-7, with TRBD1 identical over 10 bases. Trimming took 9 bases from V and 3 from J; bases not matched to a gene: 11. CDR3 length: 15 amino acids. The germline CDR1 and CDR2 sequences are KGHSH and LQKENI. The CDR3 DNA follows: TGTGCCAGTTCAGTGGGCGGGACAGGGGTCTACGAGCAGTACTTC. Amino acids: CASSVGGTGVYEQYF.

The rearrangement joins TRBV29-1 to TRBJ1-2, with D unresolved. The V end lost 1 base, the J end lost 4 bases, and 7 bases lay between the germline ends. The V gene's germline CDR1 is SQVTM and CDR2 ANQGSEA. The CDR3 runs to 12 residues. The CDR3 here is CSVEARPYGYTF. The DNA of the CDR3 is TGCAGCGTTGAAGCCAGGCCCTATGGCTACACCTTC.

The rearrangement links TRBV28 to TRBJ2-1, with 10 bases fitting TRBD2. The CDR3 spans 17 residues. CDR1 and CDR2 from the germline V gene are MDHEN and SYDVKM. Trimming at V came to 3 bases and at J to 6 bases, leaving 11 bases not matched to a gene. The CDR3 DNA follows: TGTGCCAGCAGTTTTCCAACTAGCGGGGCAGTTGGCAATGAGCAGTTCTTC. Translation gives CASSFPTSGAVGNEQFF.

The genes are TRBV27 and TRBJ1-2; tentatively, D is TRBD1 (5 bases). The CDR3 has 13 amino acids. The germline V and J ends were trimmed by 7 bases and 5 bases, with 14 bases remaining between them. Germline CDR1 and CDR2: MNHEY and SMNVEV (reference sequence). CDR3 nucleotide sequence: TGTGCCAGCATGGGACGGGGACTTTATGGCTACACCTTC. Its protein product is CASMGRGLYGYTF.

V gene TRBV4-1 combines with J gene TRBJ1-6; D ambiguous. This CDR3 has 13 residues. V lost 0 bases to trimming and J lost 8 bases, with 5 bases between them. Per germline, CDR1 MGHRA and CDR2 YSYEKL. This chain's CDR3 is CASSQERDSPLHF. CDR3 in DNA: TGCGCCAGCAGCCAAGAACGAGATTCACCCCTCCACTTT.

This chain links TRBV5-1 with TRBJ2-1; maybe TRBD2 (6 bases). CDR1 is SGHRS and CDR2 is YFSETQ in the germline V gene. Trimming removed 4 bases at V and 8 bases at J, with 10 bases between. The CDR3 sequence is 12 residues long. CDR3 region: CASSRLADEQFF. The CDR3, as DNA: TGCGCCAGCAGCCGATTAGCGGATGAGCAGTTCTTC.

V usage is TRBV5-1 and J usage is TRBJ2-7; TRBD2 aligns across 10 bases. The CDR3 spans 16 residues. Germline-derived CDR1 and CDR2 are SGHRS and YFSETQ. V was pared by 2 bases and J by 2 bases, with 7 bases of the junction left unmatched. In DNA form, the CDR3 reads TGCGCCAGCAGCTTTACTAGCGGGAATGTACCCTACGAGCAGTACTTC. Its translation: CASSFTSGNVPYEQYF.

The chain couples TRBV10-3 to TRBJ1-2; 7 bases are shared with TRBD1. Germline loops: CDR1 ENHRY, CDR2 SYGVKD. V lost 7 bases and J lost 0; bases outside the gene matches: 5. The CDR3 covers 14 residues. The CDR3 DNA follows: TGTGCCATCAAAAGGGACAGAGCTAACTATGGCTACACCTTC. Translation gives CAIKRDRANYGYTF.

The rearrangement uses TRBV9 and TRBJ1-2; D is undetermined. CDR1 is SGDLS, CDR2 YYNGEE, per germline. The V gene lost 3 bases and the J gene lost 4 bases, with 16 bases spanning the gap. This CDR3 has 15 amino acids. In DNA form, the CDR3 reads TGTGCCAGCAGCGAATCTGCCATTAGTAGCTATGGCTACACCTTC. Translating it yields CASSESAISSYGYTF.

The J gene is TRBJ1-1, the V gene TRBV19, with TRBD1 matching 9 bases. Germline V lookup: CDR1 LNHDA, CDR2 SQIVND (reference sequence). The J segment lost 7 bases and the V segment lost 6 bases, leaving 9 bases of the junction unmatched. This CDR3 spans 14 amino acids. The CDR3 nucleotides are TGTGCCAGTAGGAACGGACAGGGGAGGGGTGAAGCTTTCTTT. Amino acid sequence: CASRNGQGRGEAFF.

J is TRBJ1-5 and V is TRBV6-2 or TRBV6-3, with D possibly matching TRBD1 (6 bases). CDR3 length: 14 amino acids. Trimming stripped 5 bases from V and 5 bases from J, with 13 bases between. The germline CDR1 and CDR2 sequences are MNHEY and SVGEGT. The CDR3 here is CASSNYREDQPQHF. The CDR3 bases are TGTGCCAGCAGTAACTACAGGGAAGATCAGCCCCAGCATTTT.

This clone was detected only a few times. The V call is TRBV4-1, the J call TRBJ2-3, with D possibly matching TRBD1 (6 bases). CDR1 and CDR2 from the germline V gene are MGHRA and YSYEKL. V lost 4 bases to trimming and J lost 2 bases, with 19 bases between them. The CDR3 spans 17 residues. As DNA, the CDR3 is TGCGCCAGCAGCCCTCAATCGGGACATATGCCCACAGATACGCAGTATTTT. It translates to CASSPQSGHMPTDTQYF.

This chain joins TRBV7-9 and TRBJ1-1; TRBD1 aligns across 8 bases. The V and J ends lost 1 base and 10 bases, in that order; junction bases with no gene match: 2. Germline CDR1 and CDR2: SEHNR and FQNEAQ (reference sequence). This CDR3 comprises 12 residues. The chain's CDR3 is CASSLEGTGAFF. The CDR3 DNA is TGTGCCAGCAGCTTAGAAGGGACAGGAGCTTTCTTT.

This clone came up once. The chain has TRBV10-2 and TRBJ1-1, with a possible D match to TRBD1 (5 bases). CDR3 length: 12 residues. Germline V gene data show CDR1 as WSHSY and CDR2 as SAAADI. The ends were cut back, 6 bases at V and 0 bases at J, with 5 bases in the middle. CDR3: CASRGVNTEAFF. The CDR3 DNA reads TGCGCCAGCAGAGGGGTGAACACTGAAGCTTTCTTT.

The chain is built from TRBV5-6 and TRBJ1-1; D unclear. Trimming took 4 bases from V and 0 from J, leaving 13 bases between them. The CDR3 loop spans 15 amino acids. The germline gives CDR1 SGHDT, CDR2 YYEEEE. CDR3 sequence reads: CASSPTTNLNTEAFF. CDR3 sequence (DNA): TGTGCCAGCAGCCCCACGACAAATCTGAACACTGAAGCTTTCTTT.

V and J are TRBV25-1 and TRBJ2-6; 10 bases align to TRBD1. Germline V lookup: CDR1 MGHDK, CDR2 SYGVNS. The V segment lost 1 base and the J segment 1 base; nucleotides outside the gene matches: 4. The CDR3 has 18 amino acids. CDR3 amino acids: CASSEWGTGVSGANVLTF. CDR3 bases: TGTGCCAGCAGTGAATGGGGGACAGGGGTATCTGGGGCCAACGTCCTGACTTTC.

The chain carries TRBV5-5 and TRBJ2-6, with 7 nucleotides matching TRBD1. This CDR3 has 20 residues. Germline V gene sequence: CDR1 SGHKS, CDR2 YYEKEE (reference sequence). Trimming at V came to 0 bases and at J to 0 bases, leaving 12 bases not matched to a gene. CDR3 nucleotides: TGTGCCAGCAGCTTGGCCTCAGGGGGAAAAAAAGGCTCTGGGGCCAACGTCCTGACTTTC. The encoded protein is CASSLASGGKKGSGANVLTF.

The V call is TRBV7-2, the J call TRBJ1-5; D is possibly TRBD1 (6 bases). V was clipped by 5 bases and J by 2 bases, with 10 bases between them. Germline loops: CDR1 SGHTA, CDR2 FQGNSA. The length of the CDR3 is 14 residues. The chain's CDR3 is CASSPGVGNQPQHF. The CDR3 DNA is TGTGCCAGCAGCCCAGGGGTTGGCAATCAGCCCCAGCATTTT.

CDR3 DNA sequence: TGCGCCAGCAGCCAAGGAAGGGGCCCCACAGATACGCAGTATTTT. Amino acid sequence: CASSQGRGPTDTQYF. This chain connects TRBV4-3 to TRBJ2-3, with a possible D match to TRBD1 (5 bases). Trimming stripped 1 base from V and 2 bases from J, with 10 bases between. Looked up from germline, CDR1 is LGHNA and CDR2 is YSLEER. CDR3 length equals 15 residues.

J is TRBJ2-1 and V is TRBV30, with TRBD1 matching over 9 bases. V was clipped by 4 bases and J by 7 bases; unmatched bases: 2. CDR1 GTSNPN and CDR2 SVGIG come from the germline V gene (reference sequence). CDR3 length equals 12 residues. CDR3 sequence: CAWIQGANEQFF. In DNA form, the CDR3 reads TGTGCCTGGATACAGGGGGCTAATGAGCAGTTCTTC.